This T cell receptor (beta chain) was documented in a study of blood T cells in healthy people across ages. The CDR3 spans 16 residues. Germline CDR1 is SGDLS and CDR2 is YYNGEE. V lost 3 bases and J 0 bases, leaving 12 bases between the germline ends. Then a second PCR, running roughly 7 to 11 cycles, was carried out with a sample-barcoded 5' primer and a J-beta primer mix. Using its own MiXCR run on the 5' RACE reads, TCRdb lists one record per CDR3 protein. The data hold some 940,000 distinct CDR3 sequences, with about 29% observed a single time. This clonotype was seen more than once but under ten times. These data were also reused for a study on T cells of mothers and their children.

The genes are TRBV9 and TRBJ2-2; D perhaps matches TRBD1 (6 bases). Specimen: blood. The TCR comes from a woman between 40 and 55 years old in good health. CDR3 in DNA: TGTGCCAGCAGCGCCGAGACAGGAGCGAACACCGGGGAGCTGTTTTTT. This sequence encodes CASSAETGANTGELFF.